This entry lists 23 T cell receptor beta chains sequenced from one sample in a study of radiation and T cells in renal cell carcinoma. The time point: blood 4 weeks post-SBRT, at nephrectomy. Treatment indicated: 15 Gy SBRT to primary tumor, nephrectomy 4 weeks later. Sequencing was performed with immunoSEQ multiplex PCR; in TCRdb, only in-frame clones are kept and a portion is missing. The data show around 170,000 clones, with around 90% seen just once and about 11% held by the top ten. Here the sequenced sample was blood, taken from a patient whose treatment included radiotherapy and nephrectomy. These receptors were obtained from a woman aged 45-65 years with renal cell carcinoma.

V usage is TRBV12-5 and J usage is TRBJ2-5, with TRBD2 identical over 8 bases. This CDR3 spans 16 amino acids. Germline trimming cut 8 bases from V and 0 bases from J; bases unmatched to any gene: 11. Germline V gene sequence: CDR1 LGHNT, CDR2 FRNRAP. The CDR3: CASLGRGDPYQETQYF. For the CDR3, the DNA is TGTGCTAGTCTCGGGAGGGGGGACCCGTACCAAGAGACCCAGTACTTC.

Regarding this clone: Other DNA sequences in this sample translate to the same CDR3. The CDR3 nucleotides read TGTGCCAGTAGTACCAGGGGAGATCAGCCCCAGCATTTT. It is translated as CASSTRGDQPQHF. The V gene is TRBV19, the J gene TRBJ1-5; possibly TRBD1 for D (6 bases). V lost 4 bases, J lost 5 bases, and 9 bases lay in between. Looked up from germline, CDR1 is LNHDA and CDR2 is SQIVND (reference sequence). The CDR3 runs 13 residues.

This chain uses TRBV10-3 with TRBJ1-6; possible D gene TRBD1, 5 bases. This CDR3 comprises 15 residues. Germline CDR1 is ENHRY and CDR2 is SYGVKD. The V gene lost 3 bases and the J gene lost 5 bases, with 11 bases spanning the gap. The CDR3 DNA reads as TGTGCCATCAGTGAAGGGGCAGTTGATAATTCACCCCTCCACTTT. It codes for CAISEGAVDNSPLHF.

The chain combines TRBV25-1 with TRBJ2-5, with a tentative D call TRBD2 (5 bases). The CDR3 is 12 residues long. In germline, CDR1 is MGHDK, CDR2 SYGVNS. Trimming cost V 5 bases and J 3 bases, with 7 bases left between them. The CDR3 bases are TGTGCCAGCAGTCCCGGGAAAGAGACCCAGTACTTC. It codes for CASSPGKETQYF.

The DNA for the CDR3 is TGTGCCAGTAGTATCGGGGGGCTCACCATATATTTT. Translated, it gives CASSIGGLTIYF. The J gene is TRBJ1-3, the V gene TRBV19; a weak D match, TRBD1 (6 bases). There are 12 residues in the CDR3. V shed 3 bases and J shed 9 bases, with 9 bases lying between them. Germline V gene lookup returns CDR1 LNHDA and CDR2 SQIVND (reference sequence).

The genes are TRBV18 and TRBJ2-5, with TRBD1 matching over 8 bases. CDR1 and CDR2 (germline): KGHSH, LQKENI. V lost 5 bases to trimming and J lost 4 bases; unmatched junction nucleotides: 9. This CDR3 has 15 amino acids. CDR3 sequence reads: CASSANNQGAETQYF. As DNA, the CDR3 is TGTGCCAGCTCAGCAAACAATCAGGGGGCAGAGACCCAGTACTTC.

Turning to this clone: One junction end does not reproduce the germline sequence, and a read error may be involved. The chain is built from TRBV6-1 and TRBJ1-5; tentative D call: TRBD1 (5 bases). The length of the CDR3 is 14 residues. The germline CDR1 and CDR2 sequences are MNHNS and SASEGT. The CDR3 DNA reads as TGTGCCAGCAGGGAAGGAGGGGAAGGTCAGCCCCAGCATTTT. This gives the protein CASREGGEGQPQHF.

The chain joins TRBV2 to TRBJ2-7; no firm D call. Germline V gives CDR1 SNHLY, CDR2 FYNNEI. Trimming removed 8 bases at V and 4 bases at J, with 9 bases between. The CDR3 loop spans 11 amino acids. CDR3 protein: CASGTLYEQYF. CDR3 DNA sequence: TGTGCCAGCGGCACTCTATACGAGCAGTACTTC.

The chain is built from TRBV19 and TRBJ2-7; D is undetermined. Germline-derived CDR1 and CDR2 are LNHDA and SQIVND (reference sequence). There are 14 residues in the CDR3. Trimming pared 5 bases from V and 3 bases from J, leaving 14 bases between. The CDR3 nucleotides read TGTGCCAGTAGTCCTAGACTCGCCATCTACGAGCAGTACTTC. Translating gives CASSPRLAIYEQYF.

CDR3 residues: CASSFPGLLNTEAFF. CDR3 coding DNA: TGTGCCAGCAGCTTTCCGGGACTCCTGAACACTGAAGCTTTCTTT. The rearrangement uses TRBV5-6 and TRBJ1-1; D might be TRBD1 (5 bases). Germline CDR1 is SGHDT and CDR2 is YYEEEE. The CDR3 extends over 15 amino acids. Trimming stripped 2 bases from V and 0 bases from J, with 11 bases between.

The V gene is TRBV5-1, the J gene TRBJ2-2, with D possibly being TRBD1 (5 bases). CDR1 is SGHRS and CDR2 is YFSETQ in the germline V gene. The CDR3 is 16 amino acids. V was clipped by 2 bases and J by 5 bases, with 16 bases between them. This CDR3 reads CASSFLSDSRTGELFF. The DNA for the CDR3 is TGCGCCAGCAGCTTCCTATCCGACAGCCGGACCGGGGAGCTGTTTTTT.

J is TRBJ1-2 and V is TRBV19; TRBD1 agrees at 8 bases. The CDR3 is 14 amino acids. Germline V gene sequence: CDR1 LNHDA, CDR2 SQIVND (reference sequence). V gave up 6 bases and J gave up 0 bases; unmatched junction bases: 3. CDR3 sequence reads: CASSPTGANYGYTF. The CDR3 DNA reads TGTGCCAGTAGCCCGACAGGGGCTAACTATGGCTACACCTTC.

V is TRBV6-1 and J is TRBJ1-1, with D uncertain. Germline assignment: CDR1 MNHNS and CDR2 SASEGT. This CDR3 has 14 residues. V lost 4 bases and J lost 5, with 14 bases in between. CDR3: CASSGAGSETEAFF. For the CDR3, the DNA is TGTGCCAGCAGTGGGGCGGGTTCGGAGACTGAAGCTTTCTTT.

This clone was detected a few times. A junction end diverges from the germline sequence, so it may reflect a read error. V and J are TRBV6-6 and TRBJ2-7; 7 positions agree with TRBD1. Germline V gene data show CDR1 as MNHNY and CDR2 as SVGAGI (reference sequence). This CDR3 is 14 amino acids long. The CDR3, as DNA: TGTGCCAGCAGTTGGTGGACAGGCTCCGACGAGCAGTACTTC. It is translated as CASSWWTGSDEQYF.

The rearrangement joins TRBV7-2 to TRBJ2-1; 10 nucleotides match TRBD2. The CDR3 length is 15 residues. Germline-derived CDR1 and CDR2 are SGHTA and FQGNSA. The trim removed 5 bases at V and 8 bases at J, leaving 9 bases unmatched. CDR3 DNA: TGTGCCAGCAGCCTAACTAGCGGGGTTACCCATGAGCAGTTCTTC. It specifies CASSLTSGVTHEQFF.

CDR3 protein: CASSPTSGVNNEQFF. The CDR3 DNA is TGCGCCAGCAGCCCAACTAGCGGCGTAAACAATGAGCAGTTCTTC. The chain links TRBV5-1 to TRBJ2-1; 8 positions agree with TRBD2. The CDR3 extends over 15 amino acids. Unmatched junction bases numbered 8, after V lost 4 bases and J lost 5 bases. CDR1 and CDR2 from the germline V gene are SGHRS and YFSETQ.

A word on this clone: The sample contains more than one DNA sequence encoding this CDR3. This chain joins TRBV7-9 and TRBJ1-1; D uncertain. This CDR3 region has 13 residues. The V end was cut by 5 bases, the J end by 1 base, with 8 bases between. CDR1 is SEHNR and CDR2 is FQNEAQ in the germline V gene (reference sequence). The CDR3 nucleotides read TGTGCCAGCAGCCTGCAGGAGAACACTGAAGCTTTCTTT. Its protein is CASSLQENTEAFF.

CDR3 nucleotide sequence: TGTGCCAGCAGTTACTCGGGACAAATAGCCAAAAACATTCAGTACTTC. It is translated as CASSYSGQIAKNIQYF. This chain connects TRBV6-5 to TRBJ2-4, with D maybe TRBD1 (6 bases). The CDR3 consists of 16 residues. V lost 0 bases and J lost 0, with 9 bases in between. Germline CDR1 MNHEY, CDR2 SVGAGI.

The gene calls are TRBV6-1 and TRBJ2-7, with D unclear. The CDR3 sequence is 13 residues long. The V and J ends lost 7 bases and 4 bases respectively, with 14 bases between them. Germline CDR1 MNHNS, CDR2 SASEGT. The CDR3, as DNA: TGTGCCAGCACTCCCCCTGGGGATTACGAGCAGTACTTC. Translating it yields CASTPPGDYEQYF.

The chain joins TRBV7-2 to TRBJ2-1; D may be TRBD1 (5 bases). The V end was cut by 5 bases, the J end by 10 bases, with 24 bases between. Germline CDR1 is SGHTA and CDR2 is FQGNSA. The CDR3 totals 16 residues. The CDR3 DNA follows: TGTGCCAGCAGCCCAGTCTCCGTTGGGGCATCGGCCGAGCAGTTCTTC. This codes for CASSPVSVGASAEQFF.

V usage is TRBV6-6 and J usage is TRBJ2-2; D unresolved. The germline gives CDR1 MNHNY, CDR2 SVGAGI (reference sequence). The CDR3 is made up of 12 amino acids. V lost 6 bases to trimming and J lost 0 bases, with 2 bases between them. The CDR3 bases are TGTGCCAGCAGCCCGAACACCGGGGAGCTGTTTTTT. Residues: CASSPNTGELFF.

The chain recombines TRBV5-1 with TRBJ1-1; no reliable D call. The ends were cut back, 7 bases at V and 3 bases at J, with 19 bases in the middle. The CDR3 contains 15 residues. Germline V lookup: CDR1 SGHRS, CDR2 YFSETQ. The CDR3 DNA follows: TGCGCCAGCGCCCCACGGAGTGTGGGAGACACTGAAGCTTTCTTT. Protein sequence: CASAPRSVGDTEAFF.

This clone showed up just once. The V gene is TRBV19, the J gene TRBJ1-2; tentatively, D is TRBD1 (6 bases). This CDR3 region has 19 residues. V was clipped by 7 bases and J by 4 bases, with 31 bases between them. Germline V CDR1 and CDR2: LNHDA, SQIVND (reference sequence). The CDR3 nucleotides read TGTGCCAGTACCGATATGAATATGGGGACACAGACTGGCGGCTATGGCTACACCTTC. Its translation: CASTDMNMGTQTGGYGYTF.